These 29 T cell receptor beta chains share one sample of origin, sequenced in a study of vaccination effects on CD4 cells after COVID-19. These receptors' targets are unknown. TCRdb keeps only in-frame clones here, not all; method: immunoSEQ multiplex PCR. The sample holds roughly 70,000 clones, under 85% seen once. CD4+ T cells specific for antigen were expanded with viral peptide pools by the ViraFEST assay before sequencing. After roughly eleven days in culture, the CD4+ T cells were isolated. Each participant received a vaccine that was either BNT162b2 or mRNA-1273, given as two doses. The sample in question was CD4+ T cells from PBMCs cultured with HCoV-OC43 spike peptides, obtained after COVID-19 vaccination. The subset was: HCoV-OC43 spike overlapping peptide pool stimulation. Every receptor here comes from a human donor who received a COVID-19 vaccine.

This chain connects TRBV6-5 to TRBJ1-1, with 7 nucleotides matching TRBD1. The CDR3 extends over 15 amino acids. Unmatched junction bases numbered 5, after V lost 2 bases and J lost 2 bases. Per the germline V gene, CDR1 is MNHEY and CDR2 is SVGAGI. CDR3 DNA: TGTGCCAGCAGTTACGGGGACAGACTTAACACTGAAGCTTTCTTT. Translated, it gives CASSYGDRLNTEAFF.

The chain recombines TRBV7-2 with TRBJ1-4; perhaps TRBD1 as D (6 bases). The CDR3 covers 13 residues. Trimming took 5 bases from V and 7 from J, leaving 11 bases between them. CDR1 SGHTA and CDR2 FQGNSA come from the germline V gene. The CDR3, as DNA: TGTGCCAGCAGCGCCGGACAGACTGAAAAACTGTTTTTT. Its translation is CASSAGQTEKLFF. Full variable domain (outside the CDR3, taken from reference TRBV7-2 and TRBJ1-4): GAGVSQSPSNKVTEKGKDVELRCDPISGHTALYWYRQSLGQGLEFLIYFQGNSAPDKSGLPSDRFSAERTGGSVSTLTIQRTQQEDSAVYLCASSAGQTEKLFFGSGTQLSVL.

This rearrangement joins TRBV19 to TRBJ1-6; D perhaps matches TRBD1 (6 bases). The CDR3 is 14 amino acids. CDR1 and CDR2 from the germline V gene are LNHDA and SQIVND (reference sequence). Trimming removed 1 base at V and 11 bases at J, with 12 bases between. The CDR3: CASSIVGAFTPLHF. The DNA of the CDR3 is TGTGCCAGTAGTATAGTGGGGGCTTTTACACCCCTCCACTTT.

The rearrangement joins TRBV2 to TRBJ2-5; tentatively, D is TRBD1 (6 bases). The CDR3 is made up of 13 amino acids. The germline V and J ends were trimmed by 6 bases and 5 bases, with 13 bases remaining between them. Germline V CDR1 and CDR2: SNHLY, FYNNEI. The CDR3 DNA reads as TGTGCCAGCAGATACAGGGCGGTCGAGACCCAGTACTTC. Translating it yields CASRYRAVETQYF.

The gene calls are TRBV19 and TRBJ2-3; 13 nucleotides agree with TRBD2. The CDR3 contains 16 residues. V lost 4 bases and J lost 3; bases outside the gene matches: 4. Germline assignment: CDR1 LNHDA and CDR2 SQIVND (reference sequence). In DNA form, the CDR3 reads TGTGCCAGTAGTAGAGGGACTAGCGGGACTACAGATACGCAGTATTTT. It encodes CASSRGTSGTTDTQYF.

The CDR3, as DNA: TGTGCCAGCAGCGTGTCTAGCGGGGGTATGTATGAGCAGTTCTTC. Its translation is CASSVSSGGMYEQFF. V usage is TRBV7-3 and J usage is TRBJ2-1; 10 nucleotides align to TRBD2. With 5 bases clipped from V and 8 bases from J, the junction kept 9 bases outside the gene matches. This CDR3 has 15 amino acids. The V gene's germline CDR1 is SGHTA and CDR2 FQGTGA. Variable domain in full (rest from reference TRBV7-3 and TRBJ2-1): GAGVSQTPSNKVTEKGKYVELRCDPISGHTALYWYRQSLGQGPEFLIYFQGTGAADDSGLPNDRFFAVRPEGSVSTLKIQRTERGDSAVYLCASSVSSGGMYEQFFGPGTRLTVL.

The chain joins TRBV6-6 to TRBJ1-2; D not certain. The germline gives CDR1 MNHNY, CDR2 SVGAGI (reference sequence). Trimming took off 2 bases at V and 8 bases at J, with 12 bases between the two ends. The CDR3 contains 13 residues. The CDR3 is CASSYGSPPGYTF. For the CDR3, the DNA is TGTGCCAGCAGTTACGGGAGCCCTCCCGGCTACACCTTC.

The chain links TRBV5-1 to TRBJ2-1, with 7 bases lining up with TRBD1. Germline loops: CDR1 SGHRS, CDR2 YFSETQ. The V and J ends lost 6 bases and 2 bases, in that order; junction bases with no gene match: 8. The CDR3 contains 15 residues. The CDR3 region has the DNA TGCGCCAGCACCTCCCGACAGGGCGCCTACAATGAGCAGTTCTTC. It codes for CASTSRQGAYNEQFF.

This clone was seen once. This chain links TRBV6-6 with TRBJ1-3; D is undetermined. The germline V gene encodes CDR1 MNHNY and CDR2 SVGAGI (reference sequence). The V end lost 2 bases, the J end lost 4 bases, and 12 bases lay between the germline ends. The CDR3 is 15 amino acids. CDR3 loop: CASSYRREGGNTIYF. In DNA, the CDR3 is TGTGCCAGCAGTTACCGACGGGAAGGAGGAAACACCATATATTTT.

DNA for the CDR3: TGTGCCAGCAGCCGCCGGTCCACTAGCGGGGGGGGCCAAGAGACCCAGTACTTC. Residues: CASSRRSTSGGGQETQYF. The rearrangement links TRBV3-1 (or the pseudogene TRBV3-2) to TRBJ2-5; 13 bases fit TRBD2. Trimming took 4 bases from V and 1 from J; bases not matched to a gene: 9. This CDR3 region has 18 residues. Germline loops: CDR1 LGHDT, CDR2 YNNKEL (reference sequence).

V and J are TRBV9 and TRBJ2-5; 9 positions agree with TRBD1. The germline gives CDR1 SGDLS, CDR2 YYNGEE. The ends lost 6 bases at V and 5 bases at J; junction bases unmatched: 8. The CDR3 extends over 14 amino acids. DNA for the CDR3: TGTGCCAGCACCATGGGACAGGGCGGGGAGACCCAGTACTTC. Protein: CASTMGQGGETQYF. The full variable domain, with the rest looked up from reference TRBV9 and TRBJ2-5, is DSGVTQTPKHLITATGQRVTLRCSPRSGDLSVYWYQQSLDQGLQFLIQYYNGEERAKGNILERFSAQQFPDLHSELNLSSLELGDSALYFCASTMGQGGETQYFGPGTRLLVL.

This chain links TRBV7-9 with TRBJ1-1; D not resolved. The CDR3 has 12 amino acids. V was cut by 2 bases and J by 5 bases, with 6 bases left in between. The germline V gene encodes CDR1 SEHNR and CDR2 FQNEAQ (reference sequence). In nucleotides, the CDR3 is TGTGCCAGCAGCTTAACGGGGACTGAAGCTTTCTTT. Amino acids: CASSLTGTEAFF.

This clone was picked up a small number of times. The chain combines TRBV7-2 with TRBJ1-5, with 9 bases that match TRBD1. After removal of 5 bases from V and 0 bases from J, the junction contained 8 bases not matched to a gene. CDR1 SGHTA and CDR2 FQGNSA come from the germline V gene. This CDR3 spans 17 amino acids. The CDR3 protein is CASSPGTGLYSNQPQHF. CDR3 nucleotide sequence: TGTGCCAGCAGCCCCGGGACAGGGCTTTATAGCAATCAGCCCCAGCATTTT.

CDR3 in amino acids: CAWSGDTFSEKLFF. For the CDR3, the DNA is TGTGCCTGGAGTGGGGACACCTTTTCGGAAAAACTGTTTTTT. The genes are TRBV30 and TRBJ1-4, with TRBD1 as a possible D gene (6 bases). V lost 1 base, J lost 8 bases, and 14 bases lay in between. The germline gives CDR1 GTSNPN, CDR2 SVGIG (reference sequence). The CDR3 loop spans 14 amino acids. The entire variable domain, with the rest obtained from reference TRBV30 and TRBJ1-4, is as follows: SQTIHQWPATLVQPVGSPLSLECTVEGTSNPNLYWYRQAAGRGLQLLFYSVGIGQISSEVPQNLSASRPQDRQFILSSKKLLLSDSGFYLCAWSGDTFSEKLFFGSGTQLSVL.

This clone was observed a single time. V usage is TRBV6-6 and J usage is TRBJ1-5, with TRBD1 as a possible D gene (6 bases). Trimming cost V 9 bases and J 0 bases, with 9 bases left between them. Germline loops: CDR1 MNHNY, CDR2 SVGAGI (reference sequence). This CDR3 spans 13 amino acids. The CDR3 is CASHRDSNQPQHF. CDR3 DNA sequence: TGTGCCAGTCACAGGGATAGCAATCAGCCCCAGCATTTT.

This chain joins TRBV19 and TRBJ2-4; D gene unclear. Germline-derived CDR1 and CDR2 are LNHDA and SQIVND (reference sequence). V dropped 7 bases and J dropped 11 bases, with 27 bases sitting between them. The CDR3 consists of 16 residues. This chain's CDR3 is CASTTASATSPSVQYF. The CDR3 bases are TGTGCCAGTACCACGGCCTCAGCGACATCCCCCAGCGTTCAGTACTTC.

The chain uses TRBV7-9 and TRBJ1-6; 7 bases map to TRBD1. The CDR3 spans 16 residues. The germline V gene encodes CDR1 SEHNR and CDR2 FQNEAQ (reference sequence). V shed 5 bases and J 5 bases; nucleotides not matched to a gene: 9. This CDR3 reads CASSESTGPHNSPLHF. In DNA, the CDR3 is TGTGCCAGCAGCGAGTCGACAGGGCCCCATAATTCACCCCTCCACTTT. The variable domain in full, completed from reference TRBV7-9 and TRBJ1-6, reads DTGVSQNPRHKITKRGQNVTFRCDPISEHNRLYWYRQTLGQGPEFLTYFQNEAQLEKSRLLSDRFSAERPKGSFSTLEIQRTEQGDSAMYLCASSESTGPHNSPLHFGNGTRLTVT.

The chain employs TRBV19 and TRBJ2-3; D is ambiguous. In germline, CDR1 is LNHDA, CDR2 SQIVND (reference sequence). With 6 bases removed from V and 0 bases from J, the gap between germline ends came to 10 bases. There are 14 residues in the CDR3. The CDR3 DNA reads TGTGCCAGTAGCGCGACAATTAGCACAGATACGCAGTATTTT. It is translated as CASSATISTDTQYF.

This sequence joins TRBV12-3 or TRBV12-4 and TRBJ2-2, with D possibly matching TRBD1 (6 bases). Between the trimmed V and J ends, which lost 4 bases and 6 bases, there was a span of 9 bases. The CDR3 contains 13 residues. The CDR3 DNA reads TGTGCCAGCAGTTCAGGGGAGCCCGGGGAGCTGTTTTTT. It specifies CASSSGEPGELFF.

The genes are TRBV5-1 and TRBJ1-1; 7 positions match TRBD1. Trimming cost V 4 bases and J 4 bases; bases outside gene matches: 13. From germline, CDR1 is SGHRS and CDR2 YFSETQ. The CDR3 length is 16 residues. Here the CDR3 DNA reads TGCGCCAGCAGCCCTTTGCCGGGACAGCCGTTCACTGAAGCTTTCTTT. This translates into CASSPLPGQPFTEAFF.

By its share, this clone is medium-sized. The chain employs TRBV28 and TRBJ1-2, with 8 bases aligning to TRBD1. The ends lost 3 bases at V and 4 bases at J; junction bases unmatched: 7. From germline, CDR1 is MDHEN and CDR2 SYDVKM. This CDR3 contains 15 residues. The CDR3 DNA reads as TGTGCCAGCAGTTTCGGGACAGGAGCCCTCTATGGCTACACCTTC. Translated, it gives CASSFGTGALYGYTF.

The chain couples TRBV29-1 to TRBJ2-5; D is ambiguous. V was cut by 2 bases and J by 1 base, with 8 bases left in between. CDR3 length: 13 residues. Per the germline V gene, CDR1 is SQVTM and CDR2 is ANQGSEA. Here the CDR3 reads CSVETGLQETQYF. CDR3 coding DNA: TGCAGCGTTGAAACGGGCCTCCAAGAGACCCAGTACTTC.

V gene TRBV5-5 combines with J gene TRBJ1-3; D is uncertain. Germline V CDR1 and CDR2: SGHKS, YYEKEE (reference sequence). The V gene lost 0 bases and the J gene lost 0 bases, with 10 bases spanning the gap. The CDR3 sequence is 16 residues long. The CDR3 DNA follows: TGTGCCAGCAGCTTGGCCGCCAGCAACTCTGGAAACACCATATATTTT. Amino acids: CASSLAASNSGNTIYF.

The chain combines TRBV7-2 with TRBJ1-6; weak D call: TRBD1 (5 bases). Trimming took off 1 base at V and 8 bases at J, with 9 bases between the two ends. The germline V gene encodes CDR1 SGHTA and CDR2 FQGNSA. This CDR3 has 14 residues. Here the CDR3 DNA reads TGTGCCAGCAGCTTAGGACAGCCCGATTCACCCCTCCACTTT. Encoded protein: CASSLGQPDSPLHF.

This chain links TRBV2 with TRBJ1-2; 7 nucleotides agree with TRBD1. V was pared by 2 bases and J by 3 bases, with 3 bases of the junction left unmatched. The germline CDR1 and CDR2 sequences are SNHLY and FYNNEI. CDR3 size: 14 residues. CDR3 in amino acids: CASSEIQGDYGYTF. CDR3 in DNA: TGTGCCAGCAGTGAAATTCAGGGGGACTATGGCTACACCTTC.

The chain carries TRBV9 and TRBJ2-1; 13 bases are a match to TRBD2. V trimming: 4 bases; J trimming: 5 bases; junction bases outside the gene matches: 6. This CDR3 is built from 16 residues. Germline V CDR1 and CDR2: SGDLS, YYNGEE. CDR3 DNA: TGTGCCAGCAGCTCGAGACTAGCGGGGGGCGACAATGAGCAGTTCTTC. Amino acids: CASSSRLAGGDNEQFF.

The chain links TRBV11-1 to TRBJ1-6, with a weak D call TRBD1 (5 bases). The CDR3 contains 15 residues. Germline-derived CDR1 and CDR2 are SGHAT and FQDESV (reference sequence). The ends were cut back, 3 bases at V and 8 bases at J, with 14 bases in the middle. The CDR3 spells CASSFGQSLDSPLHF. Written as DNA, the CDR3 is TGTGCCAGCAGCTTCGGACAAAGCCTGGATTCACCCCTCCACTTT.

This clone was observed a handful of times. This chain joins TRBV11-1 and TRBJ2-2; no definite D call. The CDR3 runs to 16 residues. Germline CDR1 reads SGHAT; CDR2 reads FQDESV (reference sequence). Trimming shortened V by 2 bases and J by 4 bases, and 14 bases separated the two germline ends. This CDR3 reads CASSLSGPMGTGELFF. The DNA for the CDR3 is TGTGCCAGCAGCTTATCGGGCCCAATGGGCACCGGGGAGCTGTTTTTT.

The chain combines TRBV7-9 with TRBJ2-5; no reliable D call. V was clipped by 4 bases and J by 5 bases, with 8 bases between them. This CDR3 has 12 amino acids. Germline V CDR1 and CDR2: SEHNR, FQNEAQ (reference sequence). The CDR3 DNA is TGTGCCAGCAGCTCCCCAGAGGAGACCCAGTACTTC. It specifies CASSSPEETQYF.